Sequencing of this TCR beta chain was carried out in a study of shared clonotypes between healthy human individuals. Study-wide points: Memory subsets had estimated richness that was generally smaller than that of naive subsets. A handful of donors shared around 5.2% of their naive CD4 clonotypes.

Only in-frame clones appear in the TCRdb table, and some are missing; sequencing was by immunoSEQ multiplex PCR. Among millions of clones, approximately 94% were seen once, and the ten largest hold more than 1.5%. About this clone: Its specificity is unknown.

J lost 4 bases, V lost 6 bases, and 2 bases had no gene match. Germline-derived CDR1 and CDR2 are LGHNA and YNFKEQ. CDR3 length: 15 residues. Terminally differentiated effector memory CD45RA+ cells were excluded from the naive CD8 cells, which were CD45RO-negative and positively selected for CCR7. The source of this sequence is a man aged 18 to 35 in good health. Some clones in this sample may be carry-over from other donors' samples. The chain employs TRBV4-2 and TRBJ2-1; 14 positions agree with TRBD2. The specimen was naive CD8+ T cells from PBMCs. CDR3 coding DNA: TGTGCCAGCAGTCGGACTAGCGGGGGGTACAATGAGCAGTTCTTC. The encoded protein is CASSRTSGGYNEQFF.